Each of the 15 T cell receptor beta chains below was sequenced from the same sample in a study of blood T cell repertoires in COVID-19. Clones were read by immunoSEQ multiplex PCR, and TCRdb kept only the in-frame ones, dropping some. The table shows roughly 62,000 clones, with 75% to 90% occurring only once. Sequencing was performed on peripheral blood. All receptors come from a man under 40 with COVID-19, enrolled during active disease.

The chain uses TRBV4-2 and TRBJ1-2, with TRBD1 as a possible D gene (5 bases). The germline V gene has CDR1 LGHNA and CDR2 YNFKEQ. V gave up 0 bases and J gave up 4 bases, with 18 bases separating them. The CDR3 loop spans 17 amino acids. CDR3 in DNA: TGTGCCAGCAGCCAAGATGGGGCTGGGGCGCTTGGCTATGGCTACACCTTC. Its translation: CASSQDGAGALGYGYTF.

The sample holds one count of this clone. The rearrangement uses TRBV19 and TRBJ1-5; a possible D gene is TRBD1 (6 bases). V was cut by 8 bases and J by 2 bases, with 13 bases left in between. Per the germline V gene, CDR1 is LNHDA and CDR2 is SQIVND (reference sequence). This CDR3 spans 14 amino acids. CDR3 sequence: CASDVRGRNQPQHF. In nucleotides, the CDR3 is TGTGCCAGTGATGTCAGGGGCCGCAATCAGCCCCAGCATTTT.

This chain joins TRBV3-1 (or the pseudogene TRBV3-2) and TRBJ2-1; D remains unclear. This CDR3 is built from 14 residues. Germline CDR1 LGHDT, CDR2 YNNKEL (reference sequence). The V end was cut by 10 bases, the J end by 7 bases, with 20 bases between. Here the CDR3 reads CATEATRMGNEQFF. CDR3 bases: TGTGCCACGGAAGCCACCAGGATGGGTAATGAGCAGTTCTTC.

The genes are TRBV28 and TRBJ2-1; possible D gene TRBD2, 5 bases. V lost 6 bases and J 10 bases, leaving 16 bases between the germline ends. CDR1 is MDHEN and CDR2 is SYDVKM in the germline V gene. The CDR3 runs 13 residues. CDR3 nucleotide sequence: TGTGCCAGCAGGGGTTCTCATACGGGAGAGCAGTTCTTC. Its protein product is CASRGSHTGEQFF. The full variable domain, in which reference TRBV28 and TRBJ2-1 provide the parts outside the CDR3, is DVKVTQSSRYLVKRTGEKVFLECVQDMDHENMFWYRQDPGLGLRLIYFSYDVKMKEKGDIPEGYSVSREKKERFSLILESASTNQTSMYLCASRGSHTGEQFFGPGTRLTVL.

The chain joins TRBV28 to TRBJ1-5; a weak D match, TRBD1 (6 bases). The V end was cut by 6 bases, the J end by 11 bases, with 20 bases between. The V gene's germline CDR1 is MDHEN and CDR2 SYDVKM. CDR3 length: 14 amino acids. The CDR3 spells CASSPGGRFGSQHF. The CDR3 nucleotides are TGTGCCAGCAGCCCGGGGGGGCGGTTCGGGTCCCAGCATTTT. The entire variable domain, with the rest obtained from reference TRBV28 and TRBJ1-5, is as follows: DVKVTQSSRYLVKRTGEKVFLECVQDMDHENMFWYRQDPGLGLRLIYFSYDVKMKEKGDIPEGYSVSREKKERFSLILESASTNQTSMYLCASSPGGRFGSQHFGDGTRLSIL.

The V call is TRBV30, the J call TRBJ2-6; 8 bases map to TRBD1. V lost 2 bases to trimming and J lost 0 bases; unmatched junction nucleotides: 6. The CDR3 length is 17 residues. Germline lookup yields CDR1 GTSNPN and CDR2 SVGIG (reference sequence). CDR3 loop: CAWSSGGLGSGANVLTF. CDR3 in DNA: TGTGCCTGGAGTTCAGGGGGCTTGGGCTCTGGGGCCAACGTCCTGACTTTC.

In this sample, this clone turned up many times. The genes are TRBV4-3 and TRBJ1-5; D ambiguous. Looked up from germline, CDR1 is LGHNA and CDR2 is YSLEER. Between the trimmed V and J ends, which lost 0 bases and 3 bases, there was a span of 9 bases. The CDR3 has 15 residues. The CDR3 spells CASSQDTGPNQPQHF. The CDR3 DNA reads TGCGCCAGCAGCCAAGATACGGGTCCCAATCAGCCCCAGCATTTT.

This chain connects TRBV19 to TRBJ2-5; the match to TRBD2 covers 7 bases. The germline V gene encodes CDR1 LNHDA and CDR2 SQIVND (reference sequence). The CDR3 extends over 15 amino acids. V shed 4 bases and J 5 bases; nucleotides not matched to a gene: 10. CDR3 loop: CASSRVAGGGETQYF. The CDR3 coding sequence is TGTGCCAGTAGTAGGGTAGCGGGCGGCGGGGAGACCCAGTACTTC.

The CDR3 DNA follows: TGTGCCAGCAGCCCGGGACAGGGAGATGGCCTGATCCGAAACACCATATATTTT. Amino acid sequence: CASSPGQGDGLIRNTIYF. The rearrangement links TRBV9 to TRBJ1-3, with 9 bases lining up with TRBD1. The germline V gene has CDR1 SGDLS and CDR2 YYNGEE. V lost 4 bases, J lost 5 bases, and 16 bases stayed unmatched. The CDR3 length is 18 residues.

This chain uses TRBV2 with TRBJ1-4; TRBD1 agrees at 8 bases. The CDR3 totals 16 residues. V dropped 0 bases and J dropped 8; count of bases not matched to a gene: 8. In germline, CDR1 is SNHLY, CDR2 FYNNEI. In DNA, the CDR3 is TGTGCCAGCAGTGAAGCTATAGCAGGGGGCGACGAAAAACTGTTTTTT. It is translated as CASSEAIAGGDEKLFF.

V gene TRBV11-1 combines with J gene TRBJ2-6; unclear D gene. The CDR3 has 13 residues. Trimming shortened V by 5 bases and J by 2 bases, and 4 bases separated the two germline ends. The germline gives CDR1 SGHAT, CDR2 FQDESV (reference sequence). CDR3 amino acids: CASSLAGANVLTF. In DNA form, the CDR3 reads TGTGCCAGCAGCCTCGCTGGGGCCAACGTCCTGACTTTC.

The chain carries TRBV12-3 or TRBV12-4 and TRBJ1-2; D gene ambiguous. With 3 bases removed from V and 2 bases from J, the gap between germline ends came to 4 bases. The CDR3 length is 12 residues. Here the CDR3 reads CASSLTNYGYTF. CDR3 bases: TGTGCCAGCAGTTTGACAAACTATGGCTACACCTTC.

This chain connects TRBV27 to TRBJ2-1; TRBD2 aligns across 12 bases. The germline V gene has CDR1 MNHEY and CDR2 SMNVEV (reference sequence). This CDR3 contains 17 residues. With 6 bases clipped from V and 4 bases from J, the junction kept 10 bases outside the gene matches. The CDR3 DNA sequence: TGTGCCAGCAGCGTAGGAACCGGGACTAGCGGGTACAATGAGCAGTTCTTC. Residues: CASSVGTGTSGYNEQFF.

The V gene is TRBV6-5, the J gene TRBJ1-3; 7 bases are a match to TRBD1. With V trimmed by 4 bases and J by 2 bases, 2 bases remained unmatched. The CDR3 contains 14 residues. The germline CDR1 and CDR2 sequences are MNHEY and SVGAGI. For the CDR3, the DNA is TGTGCCAGCAGTTTGACAGGGCCTGGAAACACCATATATTTT. As protein: CASSLTGPGNTIYF.

V and J are TRBV2 and TRBJ2-2; D gene ambiguous. Trimming cost V 7 bases and J 0 bases, with 9 bases left between them. The germline CDR1 and CDR2 sequences are SNHLY and FYNNEI. The CDR3 length is 14 residues. CDR3 loop: CASTRLANTGELFF. The CDR3 DNA reads TGTGCCAGCACCCGACTGGCGAACACCGGGGAGCTGTTTTTT.